A selection of T cell receptor beta chains follows, all from one sample in a study of metastatic and nonmetastatic thyroid tumors. TCRdb re-analyzed the PCR reads through MiXCR. Among approximately 65,000 clones listed, approximately 4.1% were seen once. Sequenced material: blood. These receptor sequences come from a female donor with papillary thyroid cancer or a benign thyroid nodule (not recorded which). Some clones in this sample may be carry-over from other donors' samples. Each CDR3 is given with its conserved first and last residue. Each record gives: CDR3 protein, CDR3 DNA, clone size, J gene, V gene, D gene. The D gene is left open where the match is weak. Clone size, where shown, is once, few, many, or a class for clones that have expanded.

CDR3: CASSLGGGTEAFF
DNA: TGTGCCAGCAGTTTGGGTGGAGGAACTGAAGCTTTCTTT
size: few
J: TRBJ1-1
V: TRBV9
D: .

CDR3: CASSRGPNNEKLFF
DNA: TGTGCCAGTAGTAGAGGACCCAATAATGAAAAACTGTTTTTT
size: many
J: TRBJ1-4
V: TRBV19
D: .

CDR3: CSARAPGQGISETQYF
DNA: TGCAGTGCTAGAGCCCCGGGACAGGGGATTTCTGAGACCCAGTACTTC
size: many
J: TRBJ2-5
V: TRBV20-1
D: TRBD1

CDR3: CANSYRRAGTGELFF
DNA: TGTGCCAACAGCTATAGGAGGGCAGGCACCGGGGAGCTGTTTTTT
size: few
J: TRBJ2-2
V: TRBV5-1
D: .

CDR3: CASSRASGVAFF
DNA: TGTGCCAGTAGCAGGGCCTCAGGGGTGGCTTTCTTT
size: many
J: TRBJ1-1
V: TRBV28
D: .

CDR3: CASSPRTGWGYGYTF
DNA: TGTGCCAGCAGCCCCCGGACAGGGTGGGGCTATGGCTACACCTTC
size: few
J: TRBJ1-2
V: TRBV14
D: TRBD1

CDR3: CASGRQGSSHLHF
DNA: TGTGCCAGCGGCCGACAGGGAAGTTCACACCTACACTTT
size: .
J: TRBJ1-6
V: TRBV27
D: TRBD1

CDR3: CATSMMRVAGRHEQYF
DNA: TGTGCCACCAGCATGATGAGGGTAGCGGGACGCCACGAGCAGTACTTC
size: many
J: TRBJ2-7
V: TRBV15
D: TRBD2

CDR3: CASSSPGVETQYF
DNA: TGTGCCAGCAGCTCCCCTGGGGTGGAGACCCAGTACTTC
size: many
J: TRBJ2-5
V: TRBV11-3
D: .

CDR3: CASSYGRGPRNEQFF
DNA: TGTGCCAGCAGTTACGGCCGGGGTCCACGCAATGAGCAGTTCTTC
size: .
J: TRBJ2-1
V: TRBV6-5
D: .

CDR3: CASSLDKAGTGELFF
DNA: TGCGCCAGCAGCTTGGATAAGGCGGGCACCGGGGAGCTGTTTTTT
size: many
J: TRBJ2-2
V: TRBV5-1
D: .

CDR3: CASSFRGNTEAFF
DNA: TGCGCCAGCAGCTTCAGGGGAAACACTGAAGCTTTCTTT
size: few
J: TRBJ1-1
V: TRBV5-1
D: .

CDR3: CASTEDGEDHEQYF
DNA: TGTGCCAGCACCGAGGACGGGGAGGACCACGAGCAGTACTTC
size: medium-sized
J: TRBJ2-7
V: TRBV6-1
D: .

CDR3: CATSDTGPTYYQYF
DNA: TGTGCCACCAGTGACACCGGGCCCACCTACTATCAGTACTTC
size: few
J: TRBJ2-7
V: TRBV24-1
D: .

CDR3: CASSEDRGTEAFF
DNA: TGCGCCAGCAGCGAGGACAGGGGCACTGAAGCTTTCTTT
size: .
J: TRBJ1-1
V: TRBV5-1
D: TRBD1

CDR3: CASKPGVGEQLF
DNA: TGTGCCAGCAAGCCAGGGGTCGGGGAGCAGTTATTT
size: .
J: TRBJ2-2
V: TRBV12-3/TRBV12-4
D: .

CDR3: CASRGAYNEQFF
DNA: TGTGCCAGCAGGGGAGCCTACAATGAGCAGTTCTTC
size: many
J: TRBJ2-1
V: TRBV28
D: .

CDR3: CAWRSSSISYEQYF
DNA: TGTGCCTGGAGGTCTAGCTCCATCTCCTACGAGCAGTACTTC
size: many
J: TRBJ2-7
V: TRBV30
D: .

CDR3: CASSLFGQGMNEQYF
DNA: TGTGCCAGCAGCTTATTTGGACAGGGTATGAACGAGCAGTACTTC
size: .
J: TRBJ2-7
V: TRBV11-2
D: TRBD1

CDR3: CASNSTENEQLF
DNA: TGTGCCAGCAATTCAACCGAGAATGAGCAGTTATTC
size: .
J: TRBJ2-1
V: TRBV27
D: .

CDR3: CASSILPRESEQFF
DNA: TGTGCCAGCAGTATATTGCCGAGGGAGAGTGAGCAGTTCTTC
size: few
J: TRBJ2-1
V: TRBV2
D: .

CDR3: CASSQEGTEVYYGYTF
DNA: TGCGCCAGCAGCCAAGAAGGTACCGAAGTCTACTATGGCTACACCTTC
size: .
J: TRBJ1-2
V: TRBV4-1
D: .

CDR3: CASSPPGDLNTGELFF
DNA: TGTGCCAGTAGCCCACCAGGGGACCTCAACACCGGGGAGCTGTTTTTT
size: few
J: TRBJ2-2
V: TRBV19
D: .